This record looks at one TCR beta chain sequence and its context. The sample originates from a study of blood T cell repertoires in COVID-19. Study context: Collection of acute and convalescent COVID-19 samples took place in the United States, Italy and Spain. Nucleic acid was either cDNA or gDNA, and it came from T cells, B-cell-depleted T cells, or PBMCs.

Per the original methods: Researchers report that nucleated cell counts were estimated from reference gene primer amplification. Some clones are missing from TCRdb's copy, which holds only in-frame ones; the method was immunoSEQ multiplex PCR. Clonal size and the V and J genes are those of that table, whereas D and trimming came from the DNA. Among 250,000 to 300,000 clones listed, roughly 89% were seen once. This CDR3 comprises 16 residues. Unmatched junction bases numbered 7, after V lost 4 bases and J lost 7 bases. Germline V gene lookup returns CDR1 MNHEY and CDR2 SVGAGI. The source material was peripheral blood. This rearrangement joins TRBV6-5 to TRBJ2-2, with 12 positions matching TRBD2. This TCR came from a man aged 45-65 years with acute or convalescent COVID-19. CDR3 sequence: CASSSSGGAYSGELFF. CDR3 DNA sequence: TGTGCCAGCAGTTCTAGCGGGGGGGCTTACAGCGGGGAGCTGTTTTTT.